This TCR beta chain was retrieved from a study of blood T cell repertoires in COVID-19 (TCRdb year 2020). Broadly, across the study: The collaborator samples originated in the United States, Italy and Spain and spanned the acute and convalescent phases of COVID-19. The material from the prospective study consisted of cDNA or gDNA derived from T cells, B-cell-depleted T cells, or PBMCs. Where available, HLA class I and class II types were obtained from metadata supplied by the sample provider rather than from assay-based typing. Samples came from the ongoing ImmuneRACE study (first 160 participants) plus 1,254 subjects from 6 global collaborators. The repertoires were made available in a free public database intended to serve as a resource for research on the immune response to SARS-CoV-2. The sample metadata nearly always contained a de-identified subject ID, COVID-19 status, age in years and sex. Deeply sampled blood TCRbeta repertoires from subjects exposed to, actively infected with, or recovered from COVID-19 were included in the dataset. Results the study describes overall, beyond this receptor: How much clinical and demographic metadata was included differed by source and by participant, and the metadata was provided uncurated.

The germline V gene provides CDR1 SGHTA and CDR2 FQGTGA. Taken from cysteine to phenylalanine, the CDR3 has 13 residues. Left in the record is the CDR3 DNA by itself, 39 bases read in frame from the first base. V is reduced by 3 bases and J by 0 bases, leaving a spacing of 4 bases between them. The collaborating institutions used their own protocols to collect whole blood in K2EDTA tubes. For TCRbeta analysis, collaborators shipped samples as frozen whole blood, isolated PBMCs, or DNA extracted from either of those sample types. This clone appeared once. The antigen this receptor binds is unknown. No quality values exist for individual bases; no much larger clone is one base distant. The sample contains more than one DNA sequence encoding this CDR3. TCRbeta CDR3 regions were amplified from genomic DNA by means of the immunoSEQ Assay, a bias-controlled multiplex PCR. The published analysis was carried out like this. The number of nucleated cells in each sample was estimated by amplification of reference gene primers within the assay. To quantify the absolute abundance of each unique TCRbeta CDR3 rearrangement, sequence reads were collapsed and filtered. Productive Simpson clonality was computed per sample as the square root of Simpson's diversity index over productive rearrangements. TCRdb carries this immuneACCESS record with in-frame sequences only. Its versions omit some clonotypes, under half of them owing to an unresolved V gene in the studies checked, with the rest unexplained. That table is the source of V, J and clone size, and D and trimming were worked out from the DNA. In all, the sample holds 95,000 or so clones, and 75% to 85% of those were seen once. About a sixth of the sample comes from the top ten.

Recombination connected TRBV7-3 to TRBJ2-3; no D segment can be confidently identified. This TCR derives from an elderly woman with active or convalescent COVID-19. Sequencing was performed on peripheral blood. The CDR3 reads CASSFSSTDTQYF. Read as DNA, the sequence is TGTGCCAGCAGCTTTTCTAGCACAGATACGCAGTATTTT.